This TCR beta chain was recovered during a study of molecular identifiers for immune sequencing clone quantification. Study in general: Five portions were made in replicates from RNA of approximately 22,000 or 94,000 naive CD8 cells, and four underwent sequencing. General study results and limits: The share of molecules held by clones above 20 RNA copies was over 99% in effector cells and under 1% in naive cells.

TCRdb independently ran MiXCR on the PCR reads; one entry per CDR3 protein. The sample records about 640,000 distinct CDR3 sequences, around 20% being singletons. Construction of naive CD8 libraries employed about 19,000 to 1,000,000 sorted cells together with 10%, 30% or 50% RNA. In the sort, naive CD8 T cells were defined as CD8+CD4-CCR7+CD45RA+. The CDR3 is 15 residues long. The germline V gene encodes CDR1 MGHRA and CDR2 YSYEKL. V lost 3 bases and J lost 2, with 11 bases in between. Concerning this clonotype: What it recognizes is unknown.

The rearrangement joins TRBV4-1 to TRBJ2-1; D remains ambiguous. The specimen was naive CD8+ T cells from blood, with Jurkat cell RNA spiked in. As for subset: FACS-sorted CD8+CD4-CCR7+CD45RA+ naive T cells. This clonotype was obtained from a human donor in good health. Some libraries in this study had Jurkat cell RNA spiked in. The chain's CDR3 is CASSHQLGTYNEQFF. DNA of the CDR3: TGCGCCAGCAGCCACCAGCTTGGGACCTACAATGAGCAGTTCTTC.